This TCR beta chain comes out of a study of blood T cell repertoires in COVID-19. Turning to the study itself: Sites in the United States, Italy and Spain provided acute and convalescent COVID-19 samples. PBMCs, B-cell-depleted T cells, or T cells provided the cDNA or gDNA that made up the material.

In the original workflow: Researchers report that nucleated cell counts were estimated from reference gene primer amplification. The assay was immunoSEQ multiplex PCR, and TCRdb's table has in-frame clones only and misses some. V, J and clone size are those of that table, while D and trimming were read from the DNA. The table records tens of thousands of clones, around 80% of them present only once. V gave up 8 bases and J gave up 6 bases, with 14 bases separating them. The germline V gene has CDR1 LNHDA and CDR2 SQIVND (reference sequence). This CDR3 is built from 13 residues. Sequencing used peripheral blood. The clonotype comes from a human donor in a cohort sampled during active COVID-19. The gene calls are TRBV19 and TRBJ1-5; D is unclear. CDR3 nucleotides: TGTGCCAGTGCACCCCTCAGCGTTCAGCCCCAGCATTTT. Translated: CASAPLSVQPQHF.